This entry is about one T cell receptor beta chain. The data stem from a study of blood T cell repertoires in COVID-19. As for the study in general: Sources were T cells, B-cell-depleted T cells, or PBMCs; the material itself was cDNA or gDNA.

Libraries were prepared by immunoSEQ multiplex PCR; TCRdb keeps only in-frame clonotypes and omits some of them. Of 300,000 to 450,000 clones in the sample, 70% to 90% were seen once. Germline V gene sequence: CDR1 SGHRS, CDR2 YFSETQ. This CDR3 contains 12 residues. Trimming removed 4 bases at V and 3 bases at J, with 7 bases between. The chain links TRBV5-1 to TRBJ1-2, with no clear D. The sequenced sample consisted of peripheral blood. The sequence was obtained from a woman in her fifties or sixties with COVID-19, enrolled during active disease. The CDR3 DNA reads TGCGCCAGCAGCGCCCGGGACTATGGCTACACCTTC. Its protein product is CASSARDYGYTF.